The next 30 T cell receptor beta chains were all read from a single sample in a study of CD8 T cells in Susac syndrome (dated by TCRdb to between 2017 and 2020). The receptor library was made with the immunoSEQ multiplex PCR assay. RNA was extracted using the RNeasy kit, and about 0.5 to 1 ug of the RNA was reverse transcribed with random hexamers. The public reads were reprocessed in TCRdb via fastp at Q25 and MiXCR, keeping in-frame beta chains. Records with the same CDR3 protein are collapsed into one entry carrying the most frequent genes and DNA. The sample contains around 200,000 distinct CDR3 sequences, 85% to 95% of them found a single time. The ten largest clonotypes hold under 0.12% of the sample. The sample taken for sequencing was CD4+ T cells from PBMCs. The receptors here all came from a human donor in good health.

This chain joins TRBV3-1 and TRBJ2-2, with no clear D. Germline V gives CDR1 LGHDT, CDR2 YNNKEL (reference sequence). The CDR3 extends over 14 amino acids. V was pared by 3 bases and J by 6 bases, with 11 bases between. CDR3 sequence reads: CASSHHRTPGELFF. The DNA for the CDR3 is TGTGCCAGCAGCCACCATAGGACCCCCGGGGAGCTGTTTTTT. Full variable domain (outside the CDR3, taken from reference TRBV3-1 and TRBJ2-2): DTAVSQTPKYLVTQMGNDKSIKCEQNLGHDTMYWYKQDSKKFLKIMFSYNNKELIINETVPNRFSPKSPDKAHLNLHINSLELGDSAVYFCASSHHRTPGELFFGEGSRLTVL.

The chain recombines TRBV20-1 with TRBJ1-2; the D gene is possibly TRBD1 (6 bases). The ends were cut back, 6 bases at V and 14 bases at J, with 13 bases in the middle. This CDR3 is 9 amino acids long. The germline CDR1 and CDR2 sequences are DFQATT and SNEGSKA (reference sequence). The CDR3 spells CSAITGQTF. For the CDR3, the DNA is TGCAGTGCCATAACAGGACAGACCTTC.

The chain joins TRBV20-1 to TRBJ2-1, with D tentatively TRBD1 (5 bases). The CDR3 consists of 12 residues. The germline V and J ends were trimmed by 5 bases and 6 bases, with 11 bases remaining between them. CDR1 DFQATT and CDR2 SNEGSKA come from the germline V gene (reference sequence). The CDR3 sequence: CSAAWGRNEQFF. For the CDR3, the DNA is TGCAGTGCTGCCTGGGGCCGCAATGAGCAGTTCTTC.

This chain uses TRBV7-9 with TRBJ2-3; possible D gene TRBD1, 6 bases. The CDR3 sequence is 15 residues long. V lost 4 bases and J 2 bases, leaving 13 bases between the germline ends. Germline lookup yields CDR1 SEHNR and CDR2 FQNEAQ (reference sequence). CDR3 DNA sequence: TGTGCCAGCAGCTCCGGGACACCTAACACAGATACGCAGTATTTT. Its translation: CASSSGTPNTDTQYF. Combining the CDR3 with reference TRBV7-9 and TRBJ2-3 gives the whole variable domain DTGVSQNPRHKITKRGQNVTFRCDPISEHNRLYWYRQTLGQGPEFLTYFQNEAQLEKSRLLSDRFSAERPKGSFSTLEIQRTEQGDSAMYLCASSSGTPNTDTQYFGPGTRLTVL.

The chain uses TRBV4-1 and TRBJ1-1; a weak D match, TRBD1 (6 bases). The CDR3 is 15 residues long. Trimming removed 2 bases from V and 0 bases from J, with 10 bases in between. CDR1 and CDR2 from the germline V gene are MGHRA and YSYEKL. CDR3 sequence reads: CASSQPGQLNTEAFF. As DNA, the CDR3 is TGCGCCAGCAGCCAACCAGGACAGCTGAACACTGAAGCTTTCTTT.

V and J are TRBV5-4 and TRBJ2-1; D possibly corresponds to TRBD2 (6 bases). CDR1 and CDR2 from the germline V gene are SGHNT and YYREEE (reference sequence). The CDR3 consists of 16 residues. The germline V and J ends were trimmed by 6 bases and 8 bases, with 24 bases remaining between them. The CDR3 region is CASTKGPRGENHEQFF. The CDR3 DNA reads as TGTGCCAGCACAAAGGGGCCGCGGGGTGAGAACCATGAGCAGTTCTTC.

This rearrangement joins TRBV29-1 to TRBJ1-2; tentative D call: TRBD1 (5 bases). The V gene lost 5 bases and the J gene lost 4 bases, with 14 bases spanning the gap. The CDR3 has 13 amino acids. Germline V lookup: CDR1 SQVTM, CDR2 ANQGSEA. The CDR3 sequence: CSVTGTIGYGYTF. The CDR3 DNA reads as TGCAGCGTTACAGGAACAATCGGCTATGGCTACACCTTC.

CDR3 in DNA: TGTGCCAGCAGGCCGGGAGGAAACACCGGGGAGCTGTTTTTT. Its protein product is CASRPGGNTGELFF. The rearrangement links TRBV6-6 to TRBJ2-2, with 7 bases fitting TRBD2. Trimming cost V 6 bases and J 2 bases; bases outside gene matches: 3. Germline CDR1 is MNHNY and CDR2 is SVGAGI (reference sequence). The CDR3 spans 14 residues.

This sequence joins TRBV29-1 and TRBJ2-7; TRBD1 matches at 9 bases. Germline V gene data show CDR1 as SQVTM and CDR2 as ANQGSEA. The CDR3 sequence is 13 residues long. The V gene end was trimmed by 7 bases and the J gene end by 3 bases; junction bases not matched to a gene: 7. Written as DNA, the CDR3 is TGCAGCGACCAACGGGACAGGGTCTACGAGCAGTACGTC. Translation: CSDQRDRVYEQYV.

The chain links TRBV29-1 to TRBJ2-5, with no clear D. The V end was cut by 0 bases, the J end by 4 bases, with 9 bases between. The germline V gene has CDR1 SQVTM and CDR2 ANQGSEA. The CDR3 spans 13 residues. DNA for the CDR3: TGCAGCGTTGAAGATCTTTGGGGAGAGACCCAGTACTTC. This encodes CSVEDLWGETQYF.

This clonotype was seen a single time. The chain recombines TRBV3-1 with TRBJ2-5; no clear D gene. Germline CDR1 is LGHDT and CDR2 is YNNKEL (reference sequence). Trimming removed 4 bases from V and 4 bases from J, with 7 bases in between. This CDR3 comprises 12 residues. CDR3 residues: CASSPPRETQYF. Written as DNA, the CDR3 is TGTGCCAGCAGCCCTCCAAGAGAGACCCAGTACTTC.

J is TRBJ1-2 and V is TRBV25-1; D is uncertain. Between the trimmed V and J ends, which lost 2 bases and 6 bases, there was a span of 13 bases. The CDR3 has 14 amino acids. CDR1 is MGHDK, CDR2 SYGVNS, per germline. The DNA of the CDR3 is TGTGCCAGCAGTGAACGGGGAAGGGTGGATGGCTACACCTTC. Translation gives CASSERGRVDGYTF.

The rearrangement uses TRBV23-1 and TRBJ1-5; D might be TRBD1 (5 bases). TRBV23-1 is an ORF; its function is uncertain. The CDR3 totals 16 residues. V was shortened by 0 bases and J by 9 bases, with 18 bases between the two germline ends. The CDR3, as DNA: TGCGCCAGCAGTCAATCAGGCGACAGCGGGGAACGGCCCCAGCATTTT. Residues: CASSQSGDSGERPQHF.

The V gene is TRBV9, the J gene TRBJ1-2, with a possible D match to TRBD1 (5 bases). There are 14 residues in the CDR3. CDR1 is SGDLS, CDR2 YYNGEE, per germline. Trimming shortened V by 6 bases and J by 4 bases, and 16 bases separated the two germline ends. CDR3 DNA: TGTGCCAGCACTCCATCACAGGCGCTCTATGGCTACACCTTC. It encodes CASTPSQALYGYTF. Full variable domain (outside the CDR3, taken from reference TRBV9 and TRBJ1-2): DSGVTQTPKHLITATGQRVTLRCSPRSGDLSVYWYQQSLDQGLQFLIQYYNGEERAKGNILERFSAQQFPDLHSELNLSSLELGDSALYFCASTPSQALYGYTFGSGTRLTVV.

The chain couples TRBV7-6 to TRBJ2-1, with TRBD2 identical over 9 bases. The CDR3 is 14 residues long. The V gene's germline CDR1 is SGHVS and CDR2 FNYEAQ. V gave up 3 bases and J gave up 8 bases; unmatched junction bases: 5. The CDR3 loop reads CASSFRGGEDEQFF. The CDR3 nucleotides read TGTGCCAGCAGCTTTCGCGGGGGGGAGGATGAGCAGTTCTTC.

The chain combines TRBV29-1 with TRBJ1-2, with 7 bases aligning to TRBD1. Germline-derived CDR1 and CDR2 are SQVTM and ANQGSEA. V was clipped by 6 bases and J by 6 bases; unmatched bases: 4. The length of the CDR3 is 11 residues. CDR3 coding DNA: TGCAGCGTGACTCAGGGGGATGGCTACACCTTC. It translates to CSVTQGDGYTF.

J is TRBJ2-5 and V is TRBV19; D is ambiguous. Germline V gene lookup returns CDR1 LNHDA and CDR2 SQIVND (reference sequence). The CDR3 extends over 11 amino acids. The V gene lost 7 bases and the J gene lost 1 base, with 4 bases spanning the gap. The CDR3 protein is CASKGQETQYF. The CDR3 DNA reads as TGTGCCAGTAAGGGCCAAGAGACCCAGTACTTC.

This chain joins TRBV29-1 and TRBJ1-4, with D hard to call. V lost 7 bases, J lost 7 bases, and 16 bases lay in between. The CDR3 runs 13 residues. Germline CDR1 reads SQVTM; CDR2 reads ANQGSEA. CDR3 bases: TGCAGCGGTGCTCTCGCACACGGTGAAAAACTGTTTTTT. This codes for CSGALAHGEKLFF.

The rearrangement uses TRBV14 and TRBJ1-1; D gene unclear. Deletions cut 0 bases from V and 1 base from J, with 3 bases between. The CDR3 extends over 13 amino acids. Germline V lookup: CDR1 SGHDN, CDR2 FVKESK. This CDR3 is CASSQDQNTEAFF. In nucleotides, the CDR3 is TGTGCCAGCAGCCAAGATCAGAACACTGAAGCTTTCTTT.

The chain carries TRBV11-2 and TRBJ2-4, with D possibly being TRBD2 (7 bases). The ends were cut back, 5 bases at V and 1 base at J, with 15 bases in the middle. The CDR3 length is 16 residues. The germline V gene encodes CDR1 SGHAT and CDR2 FQNNGV. The CDR3 bases are TGTGCCAGCAGCCCAAGGGGGGAGGGGGCCAAAAACATTCAGTACTTC. This translates into CASSPRGEGAKNIQYF.

The chain recombines TRBV9 with TRBJ2-1; 7 bases line up with TRBD2. The trim removed 0 bases at V and 7 bases at J, leaving 7 bases unmatched. CDR1 is SGDLS, CDR2 YYNGEE, per germline. CDR3 length equals 15 residues. The CDR3 sequence is CASSVDQRGLNEQFF. The CDR3, as DNA: TGTGCCAGCAGCGTAGACCAGCGGGGCCTAAATGAGCAGTTCTTC.

The J gene is TRBJ2-1, the V gene TRBV6-5; 14 bases align to TRBD2. In germline, CDR1 is MNHEY, CDR2 SVGAGI. The CDR3 loop spans 15 amino acids. V gave up 5 bases and J gave up 7 bases; unmatched junction bases: 4. The CDR3 nucleotides are TGTGCCAGCAGTCGGACTAGCGGGAGGTCAAATGAGCAGTTCTTC. Protein product: CASSRTSGRSNEQFF.

The chain has TRBV29-1 and TRBJ2-1; 9 bases align to TRBD2. The germline V gene encodes CDR1 SQVTM and CDR2 ANQGSEA. The J segment lost 4 bases and the V segment lost 0 bases, leaving 10 bases of the junction unmatched. CDR3 size: 17 residues. The CDR3 DNA follows: TGCAGCGTTGAAGATGCAAGACTAGCGGTCGGGTACAATGAGCAGTTCTTC. Its translation: CSVEDARLAVGYNEQFF.

J is TRBJ1-1 and V is TRBV9; TRBD1 might be the D (5 bases). Between the trimmed V and J ends, which lost 0 bases and 5 bases, there was a span of 11 bases. This CDR3 spans 14 amino acids. Germline CDR1 reads SGDLS; CDR2 reads YYNGEE. The CDR3 DNA reads as TGTGCCAGCAGCGTAGTTAGGGGAGGGACTGAAGCTTTCTTT. Translating it yields CASSVVRGGTEAFF.

This chain links TRBV30 with TRBJ2-3; perhaps TRBD2 as D (6 bases). The CDR3 has 14 amino acids. From germline, CDR1 is GTSNPN and CDR2 SVGIG (reference sequence). Deletions cut 1 base from V and 4 bases from J, with 12 bases between. Written as DNA, the CDR3 is TGTGCCTGGAGTGCTAGACTAGAAGCAGATACGCAGTATTTT. Translating gives CAWSARLEADTQYF.

V usage is TRBV24-1 and J usage is TRBJ2-1, with 10 bases lining up with TRBD1. Germline values: CDR1 KGHDR, CDR2 SFDVKD. CDR3 length: 18 residues. V dropped 3 bases and J dropped 4; count of bases not matched to a gene: 11. The CDR3 DNA is TGTGCCACCAGTGATAAGAGCCGGACAGGGGGGGGATACAATGAGCAGTTCTTC. Its translation is CATSDKSRTGGGYNEQFF.

This chain uses TRBV12-3 or TRBV12-4 with TRBJ2-1; TRBD1 is a possible D gene (7 bases). The CDR3 is 13 amino acids. Trimming took off 6 bases at V and 8 bases at J, with 14 bases between the two ends. The CDR3 DNA is TGTGCCAGCAGAACGGAGGGGGCCTATGAGCAGTTCTTC. Translating it yields CASRTEGAYEQFF.

The chain has TRBV12-3 or TRBV12-4 and TRBJ2-2; 7 bases are a match to TRBD1. V gave up 7 bases and J gave up 6 bases; unmatched junction bases: 5. CDR3 length equals 13 residues. CDR3 DNA sequence: TGTGCCAGCAACGCTCAGGGGGCCGGGGAGCTGTTTTTT. It encodes CASNAQGAGELFF.

The genes are TRBV2 and TRBJ2-3; D perhaps matches TRBD2 (6 bases). V was pared by 2 bases and J by 8 bases, with 14 bases between. The germline V gene encodes CDR1 SNHLY and CDR2 FYNNEI. The length of the CDR3 is 14 residues. The chain's CDR3 is CASSEWRAGGTQYF. The DNA of the CDR3 is TGTGCCAGCAGTGAATGGCGGGCCGGGGGTACGCAGTATTTT.

The genes are TRBV20-1 and TRBJ1-5; the match to TRBD1 covers 8 bases. Germline trimming cut 3 bases from V and 3 bases from J; bases unmatched to any gene: 7. This CDR3 has 15 amino acids. Germline CDR1 is DFQATT and CDR2 is SNEGSKA (reference sequence). This CDR3 reads CSARGQDRVNQPQHF. CDR3 in DNA: TGCAGTGCTAGGGGGCAGGACAGGGTCAATCAGCCCCAGCATTTT.